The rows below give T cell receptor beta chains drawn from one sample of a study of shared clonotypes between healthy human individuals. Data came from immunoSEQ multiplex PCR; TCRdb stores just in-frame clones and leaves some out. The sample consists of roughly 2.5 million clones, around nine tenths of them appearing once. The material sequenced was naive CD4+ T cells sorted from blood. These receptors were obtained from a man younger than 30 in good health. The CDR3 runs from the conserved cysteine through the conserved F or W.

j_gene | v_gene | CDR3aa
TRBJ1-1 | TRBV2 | CASSLALNTEAFF
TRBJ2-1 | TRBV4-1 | CASSQDLVRDNEQFF
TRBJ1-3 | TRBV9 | CASSVGGTGNTIYF
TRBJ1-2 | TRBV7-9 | CASSLDLHGYTF
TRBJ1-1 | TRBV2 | CASSGMGARAEAFF
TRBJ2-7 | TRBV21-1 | CASSSLGDPFHYEQYF
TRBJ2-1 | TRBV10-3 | CAISESNYNEQFF
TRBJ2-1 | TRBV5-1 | CASSSDRVGNEQFF
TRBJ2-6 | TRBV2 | CASSDISGANVLTF
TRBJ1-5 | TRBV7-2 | CASSSTRDQPQHF
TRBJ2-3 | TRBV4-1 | CASSLRRGSTDTQYF
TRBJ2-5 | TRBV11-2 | CASRRTGGKETQYF
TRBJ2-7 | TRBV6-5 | CASRRGPEQYF
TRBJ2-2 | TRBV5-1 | CASSVRQGTNTGELFF
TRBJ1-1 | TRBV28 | CASSTGQGADLAFF
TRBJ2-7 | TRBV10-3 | CAISSTSGGAFNEQYF
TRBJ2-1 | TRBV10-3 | CAISGGNPSYNEQFF
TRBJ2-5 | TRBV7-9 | CASSSPLSGGETQYF
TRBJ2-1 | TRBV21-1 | CASSNQMRDGDNEQFF
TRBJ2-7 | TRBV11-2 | CASSLGTPPYEQYF
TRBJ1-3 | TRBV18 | CASSPTGTGGHGNTIYF
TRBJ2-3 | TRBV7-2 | CASSPSGRGADTQYF
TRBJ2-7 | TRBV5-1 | CASSSSGQGAHEQYF
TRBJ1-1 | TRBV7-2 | CASSNRGGTEAFF
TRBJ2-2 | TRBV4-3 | CASSPSGRANGELFF
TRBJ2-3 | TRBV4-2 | CASSRDSADTQYF
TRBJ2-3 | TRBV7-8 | CASSLRGSGSTDTQYF
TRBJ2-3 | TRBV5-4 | CASSLGGRSSTDTQYF
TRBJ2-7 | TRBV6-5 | CASRKDSSYEQYF
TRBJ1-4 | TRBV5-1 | CASSPGGINEKLFF
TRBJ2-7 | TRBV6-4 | CARCPGQGWYEQYF
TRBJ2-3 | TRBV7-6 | CASSFGLAGPRGTDTQYF
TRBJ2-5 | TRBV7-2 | CASSYGQGAGTQYF
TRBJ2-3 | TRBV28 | CASSLASGGTDTQYF
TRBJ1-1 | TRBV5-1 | CASSLVGDRGDSTFF
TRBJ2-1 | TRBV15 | CATSRARGYNNEQFF
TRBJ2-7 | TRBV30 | CAWSSRPHAGGTYEQYF
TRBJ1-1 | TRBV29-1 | CSVAIRGGTEAFF
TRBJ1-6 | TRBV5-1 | CASSLRDRDSPLHF
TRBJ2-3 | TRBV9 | CASSEDSLVDTQYF
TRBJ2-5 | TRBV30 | CAWSIGARGTQYF
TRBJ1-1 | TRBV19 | CASSIDLRTKWTEAFF
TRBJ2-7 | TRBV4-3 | CASSDQTGPYEQYF
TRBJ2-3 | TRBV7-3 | CASSLPKSGADTQYF
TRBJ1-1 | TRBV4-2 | CASSPKVVGGGGNTEAFF
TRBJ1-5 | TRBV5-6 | CASSLVAARDQPQHF
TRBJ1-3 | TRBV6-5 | CASSYLDTIYF
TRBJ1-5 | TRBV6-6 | CASSYSRQVTTAQHF
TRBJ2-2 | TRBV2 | CASNEGETGELFF
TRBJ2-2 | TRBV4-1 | CASSLRQGLTGELFF
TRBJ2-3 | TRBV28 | CASNPAGLAGGTDTQYF
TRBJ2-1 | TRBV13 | CASSLGLPSGGLHNGQFF
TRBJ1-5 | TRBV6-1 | CASSEAGPLGAQHF
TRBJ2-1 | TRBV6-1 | CASSLLGNEQFF
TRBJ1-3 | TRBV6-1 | CASSTESFSGNTIYF
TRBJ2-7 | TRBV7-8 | CASSWAPRPSGPGEQYF
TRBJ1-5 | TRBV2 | CASSELSLNQPQHF
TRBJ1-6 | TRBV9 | CASSPGLPYNSPLHF
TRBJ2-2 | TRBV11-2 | CASSPDRVGMELFF
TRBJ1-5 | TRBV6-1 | CASSEGTSVSNQPQHF